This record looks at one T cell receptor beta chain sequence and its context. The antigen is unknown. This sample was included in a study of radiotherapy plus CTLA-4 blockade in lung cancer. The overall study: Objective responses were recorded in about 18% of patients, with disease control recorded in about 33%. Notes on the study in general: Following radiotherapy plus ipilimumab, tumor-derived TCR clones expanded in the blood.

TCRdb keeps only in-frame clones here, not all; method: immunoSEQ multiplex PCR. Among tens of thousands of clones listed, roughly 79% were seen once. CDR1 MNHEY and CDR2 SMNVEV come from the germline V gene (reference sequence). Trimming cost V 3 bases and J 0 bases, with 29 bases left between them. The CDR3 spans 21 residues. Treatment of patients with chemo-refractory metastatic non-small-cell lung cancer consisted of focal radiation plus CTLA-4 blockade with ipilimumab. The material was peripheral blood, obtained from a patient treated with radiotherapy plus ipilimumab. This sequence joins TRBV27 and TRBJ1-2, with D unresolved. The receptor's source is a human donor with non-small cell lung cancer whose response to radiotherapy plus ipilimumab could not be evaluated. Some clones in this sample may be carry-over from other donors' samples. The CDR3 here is CASSFGMRGARRKTSNYGYTF. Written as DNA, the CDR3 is TGTGCCAGCAGTTTCGGTATGAGAGGAGCGAGACGGAAAACTTCTAACTATGGCTACACCTTC.